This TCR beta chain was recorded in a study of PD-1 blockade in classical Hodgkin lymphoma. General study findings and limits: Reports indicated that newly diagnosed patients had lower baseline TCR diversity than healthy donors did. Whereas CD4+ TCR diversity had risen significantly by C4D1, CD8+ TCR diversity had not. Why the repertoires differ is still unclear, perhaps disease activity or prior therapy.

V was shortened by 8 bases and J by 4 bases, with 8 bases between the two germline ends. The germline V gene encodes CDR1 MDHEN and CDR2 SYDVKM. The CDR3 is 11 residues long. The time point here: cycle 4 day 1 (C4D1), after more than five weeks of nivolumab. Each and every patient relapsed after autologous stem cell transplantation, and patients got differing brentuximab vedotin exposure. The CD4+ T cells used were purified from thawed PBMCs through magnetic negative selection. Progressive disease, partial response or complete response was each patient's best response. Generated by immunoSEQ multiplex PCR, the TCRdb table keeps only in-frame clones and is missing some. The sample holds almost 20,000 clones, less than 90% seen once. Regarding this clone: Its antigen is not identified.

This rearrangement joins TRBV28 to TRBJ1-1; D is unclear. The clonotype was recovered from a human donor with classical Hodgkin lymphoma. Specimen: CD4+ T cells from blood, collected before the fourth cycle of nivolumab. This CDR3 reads CASVWSTEAFF. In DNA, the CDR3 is TGTGCCAGCGTATGGAGCACTGAAGCTTTCTTT.